The 9 T cell receptor beta chains listed next were all sequenced from one sample in a study of ipilimumab plus nivolumab after autologous stem cell transplantation. Produced via immunoSEQ multiplex PCR; TCRdb's table is partial and in-frame only. The top ten clones hold 2% to 2.5% of a sample with approximately 84,000 clones, approximately 83% of them seen once. The sample was PBMCs, taken in a trial of ipilimumab plus nivolumab as post-transplant consolidation. These TCRs come from a male donor with diffuse large B-cell lymphoma.

The chain combines TRBV19 with TRBJ2-3; TRBD1 agrees at 11 bases. In germline, CDR1 is LNHDA, CDR2 SQIVND (reference sequence). J lost 1 base, V lost 7 bases, and 1 base had no gene match. The CDR3 runs 14 residues. CDR3 in DNA: TGTGCCAGTACGGGACAGGGGGGCACAGATACGCAGTATTTT. Protein product: CASTGQGGTDTQYF.

The chain combines TRBV19 with TRBJ1-5; the D gene is possibly TRBD1 (5 bases). CDR3 size: 17 residues. The V and J ends lost 6 bases and 0 bases respectively, with 18 bases between them. Germline V CDR1 and CDR2: LNHDA, SQIVND (reference sequence). CDR3 amino acids: CASRAGKGGDSNQPQHF. CDR3 nucleotide sequence: TGTGCCAGTAGGGCGGGAAAGGGAGGGGATAGCAATCAGCCCCAGCATTTT.

The chain couples TRBV19 to TRBJ1-2; 8 nucleotides line up with TRBD1. CDR3 length equals 14 residues. Losses at the gene ends were 6 bases for V and 4 bases for J; bases not matched to a gene: 7. Per the germline V gene, CDR1 is LNHDA and CDR2 is SQIVND (reference sequence). The CDR3 spells CASSTTGGGYGYTF. Written as DNA, the CDR3 is TGTGCCAGTAGCACCACAGGGGGAGGCTATGGCTACACCTTC.

This chain joins TRBV6-1 and TRBJ2-7; D may be TRBD2 (5 bases). Germline lookup yields CDR1 MNHNS and CDR2 SASEGT. V was cut by 3 bases and J by 0 bases, with 9 bases left in between. The CDR3 extends over 14 amino acids. The CDR3 is CASSDEGPSYEQYF. The CDR3 DNA reads as TGTGCCAGCAGTGATGAGGGCCCCTCCTACGAGCAGTACTTC.

CDR3 residues: CASSLGASGALPQFF. CDR3 DNA: TGTGCCAGCAGCTTAGGGGCTAGCGGGGCCCTGCCGCAGTTCTTC. The chain has TRBV11-2 and TRBJ2-1; 9 bases match TRBD2. The germline CDR1 and CDR2 sequences are SGHAT and FQNNGV. V trimming: 1 base; J trimming: 12 bases; junction bases outside the gene matches: 10. The CDR3 length is 15 residues.

The chain is built from TRBV29-1 and TRBJ1-1; D is unclear. Germline loops: CDR1 SQVTM, CDR2 ANQGSEA. Trimming took 4 bases from V and 6 from J, leaving 18 bases between them. The CDR3 is 14 amino acids. The CDR3 nucleotides are TGCAGCGTTGGGGCGCGGGCACAAGCCGCTGAAGCTTTCTTT. The encoded protein is CSVGARAQAAEAFF.

This chain links TRBV6-6 with TRBJ1-2; D is possibly TRBD1 (6 bases). The CDR3 sequence is 14 residues long. Germline loops: CDR1 MNHNY, CDR2 SVGAGI (reference sequence). Trimming removed 4 bases at V and 10 bases at J, with 19 bases between. The CDR3 DNA sequence: TGTGCCAGCAGTTGGGTCCTAGGGGGTGACGACTACACCTTC. It specifies CASSWVLGGDDYTF.

With respect to this clone: The identical CDR3 is also encoded by other nucleotide sequences in the sample. J is TRBJ1-2 and V is TRBV7-8; D is ambiguous. The CDR3 is 13 amino acids. CDR1 is SGHVS, CDR2 FQNEAQ, per germline. Trimming removed 5 bases from V and 2 bases from J, with 9 bases in between. CDR3 sequence: CASSPDRNYGYTF. Here the CDR3 DNA reads TGTGCCAGCAGCCCCGATAGAAACTATGGCTACACCTTC.

As DNA, the CDR3 is TGTGCCAGCAGCTTGGCCGTCCGACAGGGCGATGGGCAGTTCTTC. This sequence encodes CASSLAVRQGDGQFF. V usage is TRBV5-5 and J usage is TRBJ2-1; 7 bases line up with TRBD1. Germline V gene lookup returns CDR1 SGHKS and CDR2 YYEKEE (reference sequence). CDR3 size: 15 residues. V trimming: 0 bases; J trimming: 12 bases; junction bases outside the gene matches: 12.